This record covers a single T cell receptor beta chain. After removal of 3 bases from V and 2 bases from J, the junction contained 4 bases not matched to a gene. The germline gives CDR1 GTSNPN, CDR2 SVGIG (reference sequence). This CDR3 has 14 amino acids. Original processing notes: It was from reference gene primer amplification that nucleated cell counts were estimated. Only in-frame clones appear in the TCRdb table, and some are missing; sequencing was by immunoSEQ multiplex PCR. V and J calls and clone size come straight from that table; D and trimming were deduced from the DNA. The repertoire holds around 250,000 clones, with roughly 84% as singletons. This entry is derived from a study of blood T cell repertoires in COVID-19. About the study: T cells, B-cell-depleted T cells, or PBMCs provided the cDNA or gDNA that served as material.

In terms of age and location, participants ranged from roughly 18 to 95 years and lived in about 25 US areas. The study assigned cohorts using participant-reported clinical history. The chain combines TRBV30 with TRBJ2-7; 10 bases align to TRBD1. This TCR was sampled from a woman in her 50s who had been exposed to COVID-19. Sequencing used PBMCs or T cells enriched from blood (not recorded which). CDR3 DNA sequence: TGTGCCTGGAGCGATGGACAGGGGGCCTACGAGCAGTACTTC. The encoded protein is CAWSDGQGAYEQYF.